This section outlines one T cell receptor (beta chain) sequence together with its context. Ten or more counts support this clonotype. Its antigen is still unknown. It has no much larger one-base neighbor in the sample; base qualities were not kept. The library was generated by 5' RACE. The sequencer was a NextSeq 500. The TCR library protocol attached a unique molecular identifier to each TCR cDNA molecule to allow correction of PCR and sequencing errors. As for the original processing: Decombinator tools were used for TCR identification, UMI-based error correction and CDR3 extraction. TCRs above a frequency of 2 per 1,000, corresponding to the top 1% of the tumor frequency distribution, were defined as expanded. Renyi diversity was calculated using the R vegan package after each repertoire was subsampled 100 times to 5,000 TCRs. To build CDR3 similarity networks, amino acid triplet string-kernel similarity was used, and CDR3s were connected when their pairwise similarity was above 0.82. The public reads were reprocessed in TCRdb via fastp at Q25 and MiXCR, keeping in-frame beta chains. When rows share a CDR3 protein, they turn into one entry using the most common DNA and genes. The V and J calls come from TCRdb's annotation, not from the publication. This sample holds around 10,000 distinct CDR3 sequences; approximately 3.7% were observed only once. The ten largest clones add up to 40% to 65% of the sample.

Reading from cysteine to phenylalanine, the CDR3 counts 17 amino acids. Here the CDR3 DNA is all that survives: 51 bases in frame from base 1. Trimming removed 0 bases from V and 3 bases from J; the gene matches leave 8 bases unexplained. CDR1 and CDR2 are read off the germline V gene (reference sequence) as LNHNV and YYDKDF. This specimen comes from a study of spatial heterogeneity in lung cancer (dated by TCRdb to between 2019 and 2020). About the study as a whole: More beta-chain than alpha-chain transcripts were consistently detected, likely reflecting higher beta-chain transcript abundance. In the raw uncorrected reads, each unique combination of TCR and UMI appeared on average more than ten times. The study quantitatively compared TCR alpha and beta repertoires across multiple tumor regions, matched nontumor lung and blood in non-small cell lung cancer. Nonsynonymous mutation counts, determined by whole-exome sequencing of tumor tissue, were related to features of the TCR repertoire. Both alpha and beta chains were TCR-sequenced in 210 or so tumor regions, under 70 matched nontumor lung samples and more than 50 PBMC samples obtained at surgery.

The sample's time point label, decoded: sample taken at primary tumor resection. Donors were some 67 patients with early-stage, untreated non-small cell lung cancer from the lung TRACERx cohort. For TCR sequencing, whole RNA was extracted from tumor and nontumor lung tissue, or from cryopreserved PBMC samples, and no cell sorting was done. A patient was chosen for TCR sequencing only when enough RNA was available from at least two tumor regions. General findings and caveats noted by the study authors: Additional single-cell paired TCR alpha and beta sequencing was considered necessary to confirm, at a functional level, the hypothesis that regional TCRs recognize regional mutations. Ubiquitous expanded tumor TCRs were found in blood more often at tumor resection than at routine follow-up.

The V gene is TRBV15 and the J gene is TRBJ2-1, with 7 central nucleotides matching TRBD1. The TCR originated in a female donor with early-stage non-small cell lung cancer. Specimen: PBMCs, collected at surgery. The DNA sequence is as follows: TGTGCCACCAGCAGAGATCATTACCAGGGGGACTACAATGAGCAGTTCTTC. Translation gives CATSRDHYQGDYNEQFF.